This T cell receptor (beta chain) is drawn from a study of Ad26.COV2.S vaccination and SARS-CoV-2 variants (dated by TCRdb to the early 2020s). At the level of the whole study: Donors in the vaccine arm were drawn from COV1001, a multicentre, randomized, double-blind, placebo-controlled phase I-IIa trial testing Ad26.COV2.S in healthy adults. Throughout the experiments and outcome assessment, investigators stayed blinded to trial group allocation. The specificity and breadth of SARS-CoV-2-reactive T cell receptors after Ad26.COV2.S vaccination were assessed by TCRbeta repertoire sequencing. Ad26.COV2.S was administered intramuscularly at 5 x 10^10 or 1 x 10^11 viral particles, either as a single shot or as two shots given 56 days apart. The TCR-sequenced set comprised about 32 samples: roughly 19 Ad26.COV2.S vaccine recipients, 5 placebo recipients and 8 SARS-CoV-2 convalescent individuals. Trial participants were randomized into five groups of five, in which low-dose or high-dose Ad26.COV2.S was given once or twice, or placebo was given on both occasions. The paper's findings and limits, for the study overall: Comparable non-spike TCR breadth was observed between vaccine and placebo recipients, consistent with only spike being contained in the vaccine. After vaccination, substantial breadth of spike-specific CD8+ and CD4+ T cell responses was reported. Ad26.COV2.S recipients had higher spike-specific TCR breadth than placebo recipients (P = 0.0014). The study was not powered for comparison of responses between vaccine doses or regimens. The authors noted that total T cell responses may have been underestimated by the TCR breadth and depth analyses.

Concerning this clone itself: Its antigen remains undetermined. Base qualities were left out, and no much larger clone turns up one base away.

The treatment or condition label corresponds to: about 20 received Ad26.COV2.S at low or high dose, single or two shots; about 5 received placebo; per-sample allocation not given. For vaccine and placebo recipients, the sequenced repertoires came from samples collected on day 63 after the first injection. Cohort 1b enrolled roughly 25 adults aged 18-55 years at a single site in Boston, USA, between 29 July and 7 August 2020. Ad26.COV2.S consisted of a replication-incompetent adenovirus type 26 vector by which a prefusion-stabilized SARS-CoV-2 spike protein from the original Wuhan strain was expressed. TCRbeta CDR3 regions were sequenced with the immunoSEQ Assay. After extraction, genomic DNA underwent amplification by bias-controlled multiplex PCR, followed by high-throughput sequencing. Per the original workflow: Collapsing and filtering of sequences were performed to quantify the absolute abundance of each unique TCRbeta CDR3 region. T cell fraction was estimated by normalizing TCRbeta template counts to usable DNA, which was measured by amplifying reference genes present in all nucleated cells. Repertoire TCRs were annotated as SARS-CoV-2-specific when V gene, CDR3 amino acid sequence and J gene were exactly matched to a known reactive TCR set. The reference SARS-CoV-2 TCR set was derived from MIRA and filtered for enrichment in COVID-19-positive ImmuneCODE repertoires, a step that removed public or cross-reactive TCRs. Using the MIRA antigens, annotated TCRs were further analysed by specific ORF or by position within an ORF. Depth was the summed frequency of annotated unique rearrangements, while breadth was defined as annotated unique rearrangements over total unique productive rearrangements. Two-sided Wilcoxon rank-sum tests were applied when comparing TCR breadth between groups. TCRdb carries this immuneACCESS record with in-frame sequences only. Its versions omit some clonotypes, under half of them owing to an unresolved V gene in the studies checked, with the rest unexplained. That table gives V, J and clone size, and the DNA gave D and trimming. The sample table shows 400,000 to 450,000 clones, and around 92% are seen once. Jointly, the top ten make up approximately 1.7% of the sample.

The V end gives up 3 bases and the J end 7 bases, leaving 12 bases in the junction not matched to a gene. From cysteine to phenylalanine, the CDR3 is 16 amino acids long. Kept here is only the CDR3 DNA, which spans 48 bases and is read in frame from base 1. CDR1 and CDR2 (SGHAT, FQNNGV) derive from the germline V gene. The sequence is built from TRBV11-2 and TRBJ1-5; TRBD1 aligns with 7 central bases. The sequencing used peripheral blood, collected in a trial of Ad26.COV2.S vaccine versus placebo. This receptor was obtained from a person between 18 and 65 years old who received the Ad26.COV2.S COVID-19 vaccine or a placebo. CDR3 protein: CASSLTIGQVGQPQHF. The DNA reads as follows: TGTGCCAGCAGCTTGACCATAGGACAGGTTGGGCAGCCCCAGCATTTT.